This TCR beta chain was sequenced in a study of blood T cell repertoires in acute mononucleosis. Study summary: During acute infection, YVL-BR-specific and GLC-BM-specific cells averaged about 2.2% and 1.2% of blood CD8 T cells.

This clone showed up just a few times. Measured with immunoSEQ multiplex PCR; TCRdb has only the in-frame clones, and not every one. This sample has 7,800 or so clones, with less than 30% found just once. The length of the CDR3 is 18 residues. CDR1 SGHTA and CDR2 FQGTGA come from the germline V gene. J was trimmed by 1 base and V by 6 bases; bases with no gene match: 13. General study findings and limits: Persisting acute clonotypes, only about 9%, still made up most of the response. TCRalpha CDR3 motifs, not TCRbeta, mainly drove BRLF1 YVL-BR repertoire selection.

Indicated time point: acute infectious mononucleosis, at clinical presentation within 2 weeks of symptom onset (visit 1). Sorting yielded live CD3+ CD8+ tetramer+ cells above 90% purity. This sequence was found in a young woman with infectious mononucleosis caused by EBV. The sample in question was EBV YVL epitope tetramer+ CD8+ T cells sorted from PBMCs, obtained during acute infectious mononucleosis. Stated subset: CD8 T cells binding a tetramer with EBV BRLF1 109-117 peptide (YVL-BR). The J gene is TRBJ2-3, the V gene TRBV7-3; 10 positions agree with TRBD2. The CDR3 nucleotides read TGTGCCAGCAGTTTAGTCATAGCGGGAGGACCTGGCACAGATACGCAGTATTTT. Its protein is CASSLVIAGGPGTDTQYF.